The present T cell receptor beta chain was sequenced within a study of CD8 T cells in ankylosing spondylitis. This clonotype has a count of ten or more. What it binds is not known. V was pared by 4 bases and J by 4 bases, with 14 bases between. The length of the CDR3 is 15 residues. Looked up from germline, CDR1 is MNHEY and CDR2 is SMNVEV (reference sequence). With molecular barcodes, quantitative 5'-RACE was used to make the TCR beta libraries. Each CDR3 protein is one row after TCRdb ran MiXCR on the 5' RACE reads. Here the sample spans about 510,000 distinct CDR3 sequences, about 5% being singletons. Study-wide points: A motif in TCR beta, a set of about 8 highly homologous variants, appeared characteristic of ankylosing spondylitis blood. Relatively rare in peripheral blood, disease-linked clones were also CD8+.

Input material: blood, either unsorted or a sorted T cell fraction (not recorded which). The chain employs TRBV27 and TRBJ2-1; no reliable D call. The TCR was taken from a male donor with ankylosing spondylitis. CDR3 loop: CASSWIRVAYNEQFF. The CDR3 DNA reads TGTGCCAGCAGTTGGATACGTGTTGCGTACAATGAGCAGTTCTTC.